What follows are 23 T cell receptor beta chains derived from one specimen sequenced in a study of CD8+ T cells in alopecia areata. CD4, CD8alpha, NKG2D, NKG2ACE and other markers guided sorting of pooled cutaneous lymph node cells. RNA extraction and reverse transcription yielded cDNA as sequencing template. Assay: immunoSEQ multiplex PCR; the TCRdb copy retains only in-frame clones and omits some. The sample holds about 4,000 clones, and no clone turns up only once. Sequenced material: CD8+ T cells sorted from a lymph node. The receptors originated from a C3H/HeJ mouse with alopecia areata. The mouse line has the MHC haplotype H2-k.

By share of the sample, this clone is medium-sized. The listed genes are named as in mouse. Coverage ceases 4 residues before the CDR3 finishes, and the germline J gene fills in the end. This chain joins TRBV13-1 and TRBJ2-7, with TRBD2 matching 10 bases. Germline-derived CDR1 and CDR2 are NSHNY and SYGAGN. V lost 5 bases and J lost 1; bases outside the gene matches: 3. The CDR3 length is 14 residues. The sequenced CDR3 bases are TGTGCCAGCAGCCCGGGACTGGGGTCCTAT. This translates into CASSPGLGSY. The entire CDR3 protein reads CASSPGLGSYEQYF.

This clone was counted many times. Gene names are mouse gene names. The CDR3 is cut off 4 residues early in the read; its end comes from the germline J gene. The chain recombines TRBV1 with TRBJ1-2, with 9 positions matching TRBD1. Germline CDR1 is NSQYPW and CDR2 is LRSPGD (reference sequence). The CDR3 length is 15 residues. V lost 4 bases to trimming and J lost 0 bases; unmatched junction nucleotides: 3. The CDR3 sequence is CTCSGTGDANSDYTF. The covered CDR3 bases are TGCACCTGCAGTGGGACAGGGGACGCAAACTCC.

By frequency in the sample, this clone is medium-sized. Each gene name is a mouse one. CDR3 protein: CTCSAVGDAEQFF. CDR3 DNA, as far as it was read: TGCACCTGCAGTGCAGTGGGGGATGCT. The chain is built from TRBV1 and TRBJ2-1, with D tentatively TRBD2 (6 bases). The read falls 4 residues short of the CDR3 end, and the missing part is taken from the germline J gene. CDR1 and CDR2 (germline): NSQYPW, LRSPGD (reference sequence). This CDR3 has 13 residues. Trimming removed 1 base at V and 5 bases at J, with 6 bases between.

At least ten counts were recorded for this clone. Mouse germline and gene names are used. The read finishes 4 residues shy of the CDR3 end, and the germline J gene is used to complete it. This chain joins TRBV13-1 and TRBJ2-3, with TRBD2 identical over 13 bases. The trim removed 1 base at V and 3 bases at J, leaving 5 bases unmatched. The CDR3 is 17 amino acids. CDR1 and CDR2 (germline): NSHNY, SYGAGN. CDR3 sequence: CASSDSDWGGGAETLYF. The part of the CDR3 DNA that was read is TGTGCCAGCAGTGATTCGGACTGGGGGGGCGGGGCAGAA.

In this sample, this clone turned up many times. Gene names are mouse gene names. Read coverage stops 4 residues before the CDR3 terminus; the germline J gene supplies the remainder. V usage is TRBV5 and J usage is TRBJ2-7; a weak D match, TRBD2 (6 bases). CDR3 length: 13 residues. In germline, CDR1 is LGHNA, CDR2 YNLKQL (reference sequence). The CDR3 DNA, read in part, is TGTGCCAGCAGCCAAAAACTGGGTTAT. It yields the protein CASSQKLGY. The entire CDR3 protein reads CASSQKLGYEQYF.

In this sample, this clone turned up many times. Genes here carry mouse names. The read falls 4 residues short of the CDR3 end, and the missing part is taken from the germline J gene. The rearrangement uses TRBV13-3 and TRBJ2-5; 8 bases are a match to TRBD1. This CDR3 has 14 amino acids. The germline CDR1 and CDR2 sequences are NNHDY and SYVADS. The covered CDR3 bases are TGTGCCAGCACCCCGACAGGGGCGGGGGAC. This codes for CASTPTGAGD. The CDR3 reads in full as CASTPTGAGDTQYF.

At least ten counts were recorded for this clone. Germline and genes here are mouse. The read halts 4 residues ahead of the CDR3 end, with the missing end drawn from the germline J gene. The rearrangement uses TRBV1 and TRBJ2-4; no definite D call. V was pared by 1 base and J by 0 bases, with 5 bases between. Germline values: CDR1 NSQYPW, CDR2 LRSPGD (reference sequence). The length of the CDR3 is 14 residues. The part of the CDR3 DNA that was read is TGCACCTGCAGTGCAGTTGGGAGTCAAAAC. This codes for CTCSAVGSQN. The entire CDR3 sequence reads CTCSAVGSQNTLYF.

The table lists this clone with many counts. Genes and germline come from the mouse. Read coverage stops 4 residues before the CDR3 terminus; the germline J gene supplies the remainder. The chain employs TRBV13-3 and TRBJ2-3; weak D call: TRBD2 (7 bases). Germline-derived CDR1 and CDR2 are NNHDY and SYVADS. The CDR3 is made up of 14 amino acids. V gave up 5 bases and J gave up 1 base, with 11 bases separating them. CDR3 amino acids: CASSGGRRAETLYF. The sequenced CDR3 bases are TGTGCCAGCAGCGGGGGGCGCCGTGCAGAA.

Many counts were recorded for this clone. Genes and germline are mouse. Read sequence stops 4 residues before the CDR3 end, and the germline J gene provides the missing end. This sequence joins TRBV1 and TRBJ1-1; D not resolved. Per the germline V gene, CDR1 is NSQYPW and CDR2 is LRSPGD (reference sequence). V lost 0 bases and J 1 base, leaving 6 bases between the germline ends. The CDR3 is made up of 14 amino acids. CDR3 DNA, as far as it was read: TGCACCTGCAGTGCAGATACCAGGAACACA. Residues: CTCSADTRNT. The entire CDR3 reads CTCSADTRNTEVFF.

This clone appeared many times. The gene names given are mouse names. The CDR3: CASSQVLVQGVNTGQLYF. The DNA read from the CDR3 is TGTGCCAGCAGCCAAGTCCTGGTCCAGGGGGTAAACACCGGG. The chain is built from TRBV5 and TRBJ2-2; 7 bases fit TRBD1. The read terminates 4 residues before the CDR3 end, so the remaining end is supplied by the germline J gene. The CDR3 has 18 residues. J was trimmed by 1 base and V by 1 base; bases with no gene match: 9. The germline V gene has CDR1 LGHNA and CDR2 YNLKQL (reference sequence).

This clone appeared many times. Mouse names are used for the genes. Coverage ceases 4 residues before the CDR3 finishes, and the germline J gene fills in the end. The chain has TRBV13-3 and TRBJ1-1; tentative D call: TRBD1 (6 bases). Trimming shortened V by 2 bases and J by 4 bases, and 12 bases separated the two germline ends. Germline CDR1 is NNHDY and CDR2 is SYVADS. The CDR3 consists of 14 residues. CDR3 sequence: CASSEGTSSTEVFF. The DNA read from the CDR3 is TGTGCCAGCAGTGAAGGGACATCAAGCACA.

There are many counts of this clone. These gene names are mouse names. The read stops 4 residues short of the end of the CDR3; the missing end is completed from the germline J gene. The gene calls are TRBV31 and TRBJ2-7; 10 nucleotides line up with TRBD2. CDR1 is GKSSPN and CDR2 is SITVG in the germline V gene. The CDR3 totals 14 residues. CDR3 DNA, as far as it was read: TGTGCCTGGAGTCTCGGGACTGGGGAGTAT. Translated: CAWSLGTGEY. Given in full, the CDR3 is CAWSLGTGEYEQYF.

This clone was counted ten times or more. Each gene name is a mouse one. Sequencing ends 4 residues short of the CDR3 end; the germline J gene provides the rest. This rearrangement joins TRBV13-2 to TRBJ2-7, with 11 bases lining up with TRBD2. The CDR3 contains 14 residues. Losses at the gene ends were 2 bases for V and 2 bases for J; bases not matched to a gene: 0. CDR1 NNHNN and CDR2 SYGAGS come from the germline V gene (reference sequence). CDR3: CASGEGLGAYEQYF. The DNA read from the CDR3 is TGTGCCAGCGGTGAGGGACTGGGGGCCTAT.

This clone was seen many times. Gene names are mouse gene names. The CDR3 end lies 4 residues beyond the end of the read and is filled in from the germline J gene. The rearrangement uses TRBV29 and TRBJ2-3; 10 bases are a match to TRBD1. Germline CDR1 MSHET, CDR2 SYDVDS. Trimming removed 10 bases from V and 1 base from J; junction bases left unmatched: 8. CDR3 length equals 15 residues. CDR3 DNA, as far as it was read: TGTGCTACCCCCGGGACAGGGGACCGTGCAGAA. Translating it yields CATPGTGDRAE. The entire CDR3 is CATPGTGDRAETLYF.

In its sample, this clone is medium-sized. Germline and genes here are mouse. The CDR3 end lies 4 residues beyond the end of the read and is filled in from the germline J gene. The rearrangement joins TRBV5 to TRBJ2-3, with 9 bases lining up with TRBD2. Germline CDR1 is LGHNA and CDR2 is YNLKQL (reference sequence). V lost 1 base to trimming and J lost 4 bases; unmatched junction nucleotides: 3. The CDR3 length is 15 residues. CDR3 sequence reads: CASSQGWGGSETLYF. The sequenced part of the CDR3 DNA is TGTGCCAGCAGCCAAGGGTGGGGGGGCTCAGAA.

In its sample, this clone was seen many times. Mouse names are used for the genes. The CDR3 spells CASGKTSNSDYTF. The DNA read from the CDR3 is TGTGCCAGCGGGAAGACATCAAACTCC. The chain links TRBV13-2 to TRBJ1-2; D gene uncertain. The read halts 4 residues ahead of the CDR3 end, with the missing end drawn from the germline J gene. Germline-derived CDR1 and CDR2 are NNHNN and SYGAGS (reference sequence). This CDR3 is 13 amino acids long. Trimming removed 5 bases from V and 0 bases from J, with 8 bases in between.

Many counts were recorded for this clone. Gene names follow the mouse nomenclature. Read data end 4 residues before the CDR3 end; the end is taken from the germline J gene. The rearrangement links TRBV12-1 to TRBJ1-2; 9 nucleotides agree with TRBD1. The CDR3 covers 14 residues. CDR1 and CDR2 (germline): SGHSN, HYEKVE. Germline trimming cut 4 bases from V and 2 bases from J; bases unmatched to any gene: 4. The CDR3 sequence: CASSITGGNSDYTF. The sequenced CDR3 bases are TGTGCCAGCTCAATAACAGGGGGCAACTCC.

This clone has at least ten counts. Here the gene names and germline are mouse. Sequencing ends 4 residues short of the CDR3 end; the germline J gene provides the rest. The gene calls are TRBV13-3 and TRBJ2-1; 8 positions match TRBD2. Germline V CDR1 and CDR2: NNHDY, SYVADS. The CDR3 is 15 residues long. J lost 2 bases, V lost 2 bases, and 3 bases had no gene match. The covered CDR3 bases are TGTGCCAGCAGTGAGGTGGGGGGGGACTATGCT. Amino acids: CASSEVGGDYA. The entire CDR3 reads CASSEVGGDYAEQFF.

This clone has ten or more counts. Gene names refer to mouse genes. The sequenced fragment ends 4 residues before the CDR3 boundary, so the rest is inferred from the germline J gene. This chain joins TRBV5 and TRBJ2-2; 10 bases agree with TRBD2. The CDR3 has 16 amino acids. V lost 4 bases to trimming and J lost 0 bases; unmatched junction nucleotides: 2. The germline V gene has CDR1 LGHNA and CDR2 YNLKQL (reference sequence). The CDR3 region is CASSRDWGSNTGQLYF. The CDR3 DNA, read in part, is TGTGCCAGCAGCCGGGACTGGGGTTCAAACACCGGG.

A word on this clone: Gene names refer to mouse genes. The CDR3 end lies 4 residues beyond the end of the read and is filled in from the germline J gene. The chain has TRBV31 and TRBJ2-7; D not resolved. Germline CDR1 is GKSSPN and CDR2 is SITVG. CDR3 size: 12 residues. V lost 3 bases and J lost 0, with 6 bases in between. Partial CDR3 DNA: TGTGCCTGGAGGGTCAGCTCCTAT. This encodes CAWRVSSY. The CDR3 in full is CAWRVSSYEQYF.

This clone was counted many times. Gene and germline names: mouse. The read ends 4 residues shy of where the CDR3 ends; the end is completed using the germline J gene. The chain is built from TRBV13-1 and TRBJ2-5, with TRBD2 identical over 8 bases. The CDR3 is 15 amino acids. The germline gives CDR1 NSHNY, CDR2 SYGAGN. CDR3 DNA (partial): TGTGCCAGCAGTGAACAAGGGGGGGCGACTGAC. Amino acid sequence: CASSEQGGATD. The CDR3 in full is CASSEQGGATDTQYF.

A word on this clone: The germline and genes are mouse ones. The read terminates 4 residues before the CDR3 end, so the remaining end is supplied by the germline J gene. The chain combines TRBV19 with TRBJ2-1; 11 bases map to TRBD1. CDR1 and CDR2 (germline): FNHDT, SITEND (reference sequence). V was clipped by 3 bases and J by 1 base; unmatched bases: 6. CDR3 length: 17 residues. CDR3 protein: CASSTGTGGENYAEQFF. CDR3 DNA (partial): TGTGCCAGCAGTACGGGGACAGGGGGGGAAAACTATGCT. Complete variable domain (other parts from reference TRBV19 and TRBJ2-1): GGIITQTPKFLIGQEGQKLTLKCQQNFNHDTMYWYRQDSGKGLRLIYYSITENDLQKGDLSEGYDASREKKSSFSLTVTSAQKNEMAVFLCASSTGTGGENYAEQFFGPGTRLTVL.

Ten or more counts support this clone. Mouse germline and gene names are used. The observed sequence ends 4 residues before the CDR3 terminus, with the missing tail filled in from the germline J gene. This chain uses TRBV19 with TRBJ2-1, with 10 bases matching TRBD2. The germline V gene has CDR1 FNHDT and CDR2 SITEND (reference sequence). The CDR3 loop spans 15 amino acids. The CDR3 sequence: CASTGLGVEGSEQFF. The part of the CDR3 DNA that was read is TGTGCCAGCACCGGACTGGGGGTGGAGGGTTCT.